The source of this T cell receptor beta chain is a study of cytomegalovirus exposure and HLA in healthy donors. Study findings and constraints: Listed as cytomegalovirus-associated were over 150 TCR beta chains. A later analysis reportedly identified an Asian-associated ancestry cluster as carrying fewer N-insertions than the 666-donor mean.

PCR was performed using 60 Vbeta and 13 Jbeta primers. The table came from immunoSEQ multiplex PCR; TCRdb's copy has only in-frame clones and leaves some out. Altogether 150,000 to 200,000 clones are present, approximately 80% being singletons, with the ten largest covering 3.4%. With regard to this clone: Antigen unknown.

The CDR3 has 15 residues. Trimming took 0 bases from V and 5 from J; bases not matched to a gene: 2. Germline values: CDR1 SGHTA, CDR2 FQGTGA. This sequence originates from a man in his forties in good health and CMV-seropositive. Sequenced: PBMCs. The V call is TRBV7-3, the J call TRBJ2-5; 11 nucleotides align to TRBD2. The CDR3 sequence is CASSLTSGGAETQYF. In DNA, the CDR3 is TGTGCCAGCAGCTTAACTAGCGGGGGGGCGGAGACCCAGTACTTC.